This is a list of T cell receptor beta chains from one sample in a study of blood T cells in healthy people across ages. TCRdb itself ran the 5' RACE reads through MiXCR, one entry per CDR3 protein. The table includes 1.4 million to 1.5 million distinct CDR3 sequences, around 42% detected once. The sequencing input was blood. The receptor source for this set is a woman between 18 and 29 years old in good health. Both conserved end residues are part of each CDR3. Fields, in order: J gene, clone size, D gene, CDR3 length, V gene, CDR3 protein, CDR3 DNA. A D gene is named only where the DNA matches it firmly. Clone size is given for some rows only: seen once, a few or many times, or a class if the clone is expanded.

>TRBJ1-5|NA|TRBD1|16|TRBV4-1
CASSPQLDRTDQPQHF
TGCGCCAGCAGCCCTCAACTGGACAGGACGGATCAGCCCCAGCATTTT
>TRBJ2-3|many|TRBD2|15|TRBV20-1
CSGSTSGGRADTQYF
TGCAGTGGCTCGACTAGCGGGGGACGGGCAGATACGCAGTATTTT
>TRBJ2-3|NA|NA|16|TRBV4-1
CASSQDRGTATDTQYF
TGCGCCAGCAGCCAAGACCGAGGAACTGCCACAGATACGCAGTATTTT
>TRBJ2-5|NA|TRBD2|13|TRBV6-5
CASSTGLGGTQYF
TGTGCCAGCAGTACGGGACTAGGGGGGACCCAGTACTTC
>TRBJ2-7|NA|NA|15|TRBV20-1
CSVGRVLDSYGEQYF
TGCAGCGTAGGCAGGGTCCTTGATTCGTATGGCGAGCAGTACTTC
>TRBJ2-7|NA|NA|16|TRBV7-9
CASSIEERQTPYEQYF
TGTGCCAGCAGCATAGAGGAGCGACAGACTCCCTACGAGCAGTACTTC
>TRBJ1-2|few|TRBD1|17|TRBV5-1
CASSLPRQGTKDYGYTF
TGCGCCAGCAGCTTGCCCCGACAGGGGACGAAGGACTATGGCTACACCTTC
>TRBJ2-1|NA|NA|15|TRBV27
CASSLDSAGYNEQFF
TGTGCCAGCAGTTTAGATTCGGCAGGGTATAATGAGCAGTTCTTC
>TRBJ2-5|NA|TRBD2|16|TRBV7-7
CASSLDPGTSGSTQYF
TGTGCTAGCAGCTTAGATCCCGGGACTAGCGGGTCGACCCAGTACTTC
>TRBJ1-2|NA|TRBD1|14|TRBV6-5
CASSYSTGQNGYTF
TGTGCCAGCAGTTACTCGACAGGGCAGAATGGCTACACCTTC
>TRBJ2-7|NA|NA|14|TRBV4-1
CASSHESLYNEQYF
TGCGCCAGCAGCCACGAGTCGCTATACAATGAGCAGTACTTC
>TRBJ1-1|few|NA|13|TRBV20-1
CSAREGRWTEAFF
TGCAGTGCTAGAGAGGGGAGATGGACTGAAGCTTTCTTT
>TRBJ2-5|NA|TRBD2|16|TRBV7-2
CASSNRDYHYQETQYF
TGTGCCAGCAGCAACCGGGACTATCATTACCAAGAGACCCAGTACTTC
>TRBJ1-5|NA|NA|14|TRBV10-1
CAGPQGRSNQPQHF
TGCGCCGGCCCCCAAGGAAGGAGCAATCAGCCCCAGCATTTT
>TRBJ2-5|NA|NA|15|TRBV5-1
CASSLGWLGLETQYF
TGCGCCAGCAGCTTGGGATGGCTAGGATTGGAGACCCAGTACTTC
>TRBJ2-1|NA|TRBD2|16|TRBV6-5
CASSYSISGGYNVQFF
TGTGCCAGCAGTTACTCGATTAGCGGGGGGTACAATGTGCAGTTCTTC
>TRBJ2-5|once|NA|16|TRBV27
CASSPLRTTMAETQYF
TGTGCCAGCAGTCCTTTGAGGACGACCATGGCAGAGACCCAGTACTTC